The table lists the clone carrying this T cell receptor beta chain with a few counts. Its cognate antigen is unknown. The sample belongs to a study of CD8 T cells in ankylosing spondylitis. Study-level points and caveats: Roughly eight highly homologous variants made up a TCR beta motif that seemed to typify ankylosing spondylitis blood.

The V gene's germline CDR1 is MNHEY and CDR2 SVGAGI. Trimming took 7 bases from V and 10 from J, leaving 13 bases between them. There are 11 residues in the CDR3. In making TCR beta libraries, quantitative 5'-RACE with molecular barcodes was used. TCRdb called the 5' RACE reads again in MiXCR, with one record for every CDR3 protein. The sample contains 750,000 to 850,000 distinct CDR3 sequences, 12% of which appear only once. The sequenced sample was blood, either unsorted or a sorted T cell fraction (not recorded which). This TCR came from a male donor with ankylosing spondylitis. The V and J genes are TRBV6-5 and TRBJ1-1, with D possibly being TRBD1 (5 bases). The chain's CDR3 is CASNSGGRAFF. CDR3 sequence (DNA): TGTGCCAGCAATTCCGGGGGAAGAGCTTTCTTT.